One sample yielded the 4 T cell receptor beta chains listed below, sequenced in a study of T cells after yellow fever vaccination. One entry per CDR3 protein results from TCRdb running MiXCR on the 5' RACE reads. The sample includes tens of thousands of distinct CDR3 sequences, approximately 10% seen only once; the top ten take 12%. The sequenced sample was PBMCs, either bulk or a sorted T-cell subset (CD4+, CD8+, memory, or dextramer-sorted; not recorded which), obtained less than 16 days after the first yellow fever vaccination. These receptors all stem from a man between 18 and 29 years old who received the YFV17D yellow fever vaccine.

A few counts support this clonotype. The gene calls are TRBV5-4 and TRBJ1-2; D is possibly TRBD1 (6 bases). This CDR3 has 14 amino acids. Germline V gene sequence: CDR1 SGHNT, CDR2 YYREEE (reference sequence). Trimming stripped 1 base from V and 4 bases from J, with 11 bases between. The DNA of the CDR3 is TGTGCCAGCAGCTTGAGCAGGGGCCGCTATGGCTACACCTTC. Translating it yields CASSLSRGRYGYTF.

This clonotype was observed at least ten times. J is TRBJ1-5 and V is TRBV3-1; D may be TRBD1 (6 bases). This CDR3 has 15 residues. The V gene lost 4 bases and the J gene lost 3 bases, with 13 bases spanning the gap. Germline lookup yields CDR1 LGHDT and CDR2 YNNKEL (reference sequence). The CDR3 sequence is CASSPTAGVNQPQHF. CDR3 sequence (DNA): TGTGCCAGCAGCCCGACGGCAGGGGTCAATCAGCCCCAGCATTTT.

This clonotype has more than one count but fewer than ten. The rearrangement links TRBV12-3 or TRBV12-4 to TRBJ1-6, with 9 bases identical to TRBD1. With V trimmed by 6 bases and J by 9 bases, 9 bases remained unmatched. The CDR3 runs to 15 residues. CDR3: CASRSGQGRFSPLHF. DNA for the CDR3: TGTGCCAGCAGGTCGGGACAGGGAAGATTTTCACCCCTCCACTTT.

This clonotype was seen ten or more times. This sequence joins TRBV25-1 and TRBJ2-2, with 7 bases identical to TRBD1. Germline assignment: CDR1 MGHDK and CDR2 SYGVNS. The CDR3 is 13 residues long. J was trimmed by 6 bases and V by 2 bases; bases with no gene match: 0. CDR3 sequence (DNA): TGTGCCAGCAGTGAACAGGGGGCCGGGGAGCTGTTTTTT. Translation gives CASSEQGAGELFF.